This T cell receptor beta chain came from a study of CD8+ T cells in alopecia areata. To note about this clone: Antigen unknown.

Findings of the study overall: Patients displayed less clarity in TCR sharing than mice, a finding possibly related to HLA. Clonality in the scalp and expanded CD8+ clones ranked among the top 100 were significantly decreased by tofacitinib.

The CDR3 runs 9 residues. Trimming pared 2 bases from V and 8 bases from J, leaving 3 bases between. Germline V lookup: CDR1 GTSNPN, CDR2 SVGIG (reference sequence). The sequencing template was cDNA reverse transcribed from extracted RNA. This table comes from immunoSEQ multiplex PCR, and its TCRdb copy is limited to in-frame clones, with some not included. Among 170,000 or so clones listed, roughly 50% were seen once. Treatment meaning: oral pan-JAK inhibitor, 5-10 mg twice daily. The investigators collected lesional scalp punch biopsies and peripheral blood from alopecia areata patients. Sample: CD8+ T cells sorted from blood, taken at week 24, from a patient treated with tofacitinib. This receptor was identified in a human donor with alopecia areata. This chain uses TRBV30 with TRBJ1-2; D is ambiguous. CDR3 region: CAWSRGYTF. CDR3 nucleotides: TGTGCCTGGAGTAGGGGCTACACCTTC.